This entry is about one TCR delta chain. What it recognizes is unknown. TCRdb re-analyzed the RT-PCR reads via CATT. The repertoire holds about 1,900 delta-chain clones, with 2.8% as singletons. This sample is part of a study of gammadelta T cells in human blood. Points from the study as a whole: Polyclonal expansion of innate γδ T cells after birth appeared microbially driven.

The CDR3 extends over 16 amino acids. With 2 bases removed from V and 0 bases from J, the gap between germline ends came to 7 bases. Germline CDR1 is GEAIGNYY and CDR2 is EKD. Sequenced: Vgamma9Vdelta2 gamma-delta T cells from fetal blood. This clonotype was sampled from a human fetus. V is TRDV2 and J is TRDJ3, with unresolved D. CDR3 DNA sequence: TGTGCCTGTGACAACGTCTACTCCTGGGACACCCGACAGATGTTTTTC. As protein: CACDNVYSWDTRQMFF.